These T cell receptor beta chains were read from a single sample in a study of blood T cell repertoires in COVID-19. The table came from immunoSEQ multiplex PCR; TCRdb's copy has only in-frame clones and leaves some out. The data show 75,000 to 95,000 clones, roughly 90% seen once. Material for sequencing was peripheral blood. These receptors all come from an elderly woman with acute or convalescent COVID-19. Each CDR3 is given with its conserved first and last residue. The D gene is left open where the match is weak. The size field is filled for only some rows; it gives once, few, many or a size class.

V gene: TRBV7-2
D gene: NA
J gene: TRBJ2-5
clone size: NA
CDR3 protein: CASSFDRKETQYF
CDR3 DNA: TGTGCCAGCAGCTTCGACAGGAAAGAGACCCAGTACTTC

V gene: TRBV21-1
D gene: NA
J gene: TRBJ1-5
clone size: NA
CDR3 protein: CASSKGDRGRQPQHF
CDR3 DNA: TGTGCCAGCAGCAAAGGGGACAGGGGACGACAGCCCCAGCATTTT

V gene: TRBV7-3
D gene: NA
J gene: TRBJ1-6
clone size: NA
CDR3 protein: CASSQGTGGSPLHF
CDR3 DNA: TGTGCCAGCAGCCAGGGGACCGGCGGGTCACCCCTCCACTTT

V gene: TRBV6-5
D gene: NA
J gene: TRBJ2-3
clone size: NA
CDR3 protein: CASSTPGANTQYF
CDR3 DNA: TGTGCCAGCAGTACCCCAGGGGCGAATACGCAGTATTTT

V gene: TRBV9
D gene: NA
J gene: TRBJ1-1
clone size: NA
CDR3 protein: CASSVLPGATEAFF
CDR3 DNA: TGTGCCAGCAGCGTCCTCCCAGGGGCGACTGAAGCTTTCTTT

V gene: TRBV6-6
D gene: TRBD1
J gene: TRBJ1-2
clone size: NA
CDR3 protein: CASSLSGTAKNYGYTF
CDR3 DNA: TGTGCCAGCAGTCTTTCCGGGACAGCAAAAAACTATGGCTACACCTTC

V gene: TRBV29-1
D gene: TRBD1
J gene: TRBJ2-7
clone size: NA
CDR3 protein: CSVGQGAVYGQYF
CDR3 DNA: TGCAGCGTGGGACAGGGGGCGGTTTATGGGCAGTACTTC

V gene: TRBV28
D gene: TRBD2
J gene: TRBJ2-1
clone size: few
CDR3 protein: CASTSSGREVSYNEQFF
CDR3 DNA: TGTGCCAGCACCTCTTCGGGGCGGGAGGTATCCTACAATGAGCAGTTCTTC

V gene: TRBV9
D gene: NA
J gene: TRBJ1-1
clone size: NA
CDR3 protein: CASSGALGPDTEAFF
CDR3 DNA: TGTGCCAGCAGCGGAGCTCTCGGTCCGGACACTGAAGCTTTCTTT

V gene: TRBV7-6
D gene: TRBD2
J gene: TRBJ2-3
clone size: few
CDR3 protein: CASSLSSGNTQYF
CDR3 DNA: TGTGCCAGCAGCCTATCTAGCGGGAATACGCAGTATTTT

V gene: TRBV7-9
D gene: NA
J gene: TRBJ1-6
clone size: NA
CDR3 protein: CASSLGQSYNSPLHF
CDR3 DNA: TGTGCCAGCAGCTTAGGTCAGTCCTATAATTCACCCCTCCACTTT

V gene: TRBV19
D gene: NA
J gene: TRBJ2-6
clone size: few
CDR3 protein: CASSSWTASGANVLTF
CDR3 DNA: TGTGCCAGTAGTTCCTGGACAGCCTCTGGGGCCAACGTCCTGACTTTC

V gene: TRBV5-4
D gene: NA
J gene: TRBJ1-3
clone size: once
CDR3 protein: CASSLLKGQPNSGNTIYF
CDR3 DNA: TGTGCCAGCAGCCTCTTAAAAGGACAGCCGAACTCTGGAAACACCATATATTTT

V gene: TRBV5-1
D gene: NA
J gene: TRBJ1-1
clone size: NA
CDR3 protein: CASSLGQMNTEAFF
CDR3 DNA: TGCGCCAGCAGCTTGGGACAGATGAACACTGAAGCTTTCTTT

V gene: TRBV2
D gene: NA
J gene: TRBJ1-5
clone size: NA
CDR3 protein: CASSETGGKKHF
CDR3 DNA: TGTGCCAGCAGTGAGACCGGGGGGAAAAAGCATTTT

V gene: TRBV3-1/TRBV3-2
D gene: TRBD1
J gene: TRBJ1-1
clone size: NA
CDR3 protein: CASDRGGGTEAFF
CDR3 DNA: TGTGCCAGCGACAGGGGAGGGGGCACTGAAGCTTTCTTT

V gene: TRBV5-1
D gene: NA
J gene: TRBJ1-2
clone size: NA
CDR3 protein: CASSLEGGIYGYTF
CDR3 DNA: TGCGCCAGCAGCTTGGAAGGCGGAATCTATGGCTACACCTTC

V gene: TRBV2
D gene: NA
J gene: TRBJ1-6
clone size: NA
CDR3 protein: CASSERQASSPLHF
CDR3 DNA: TGTGCCAGCAGTGAACGACAGGCCAGTTCACCCCTCCACTTT

V gene: TRBV6-5
D gene: TRBD1
J gene: TRBJ2-7
clone size: NA
CDR3 protein: CASRNDRGISYEQYF
CDR3 DNA: TGTGCCAGCAGAAATGACAGGGGCATCTCCTACGAGCAGTACTTC